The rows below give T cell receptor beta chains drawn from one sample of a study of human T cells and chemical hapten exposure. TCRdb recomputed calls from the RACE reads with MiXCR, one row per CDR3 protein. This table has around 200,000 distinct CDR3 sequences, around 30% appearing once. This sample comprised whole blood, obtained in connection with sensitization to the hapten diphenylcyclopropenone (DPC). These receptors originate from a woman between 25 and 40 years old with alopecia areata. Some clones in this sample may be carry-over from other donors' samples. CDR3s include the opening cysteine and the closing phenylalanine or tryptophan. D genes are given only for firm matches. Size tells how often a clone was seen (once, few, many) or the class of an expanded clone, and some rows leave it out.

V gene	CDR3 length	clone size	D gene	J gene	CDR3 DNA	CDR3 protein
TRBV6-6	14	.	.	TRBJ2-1	TGTGCCAGCAGTTCCGTCGGGGGCTACAATGAGCAGTTCTTC	CASSSVGGYNEQFF
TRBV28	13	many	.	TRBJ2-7	TGTGCCAGCAGTTGGGGCTATCCCTACGAGCAGTACTTC	CASSWGYPYEQYF
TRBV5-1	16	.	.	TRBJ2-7	TGCGCCAGCAGCCCGCTAAACTTACAGGGTTCCAACGAGCAGTACTTC	CASSPLNLQGSNEQYF
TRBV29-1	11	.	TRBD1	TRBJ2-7	TGCAGCGTTAACAGGGGAACCGAGCAGTACTTC	CSVNRGTEQYF
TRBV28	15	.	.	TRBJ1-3	TGTGCCAGCAGTTTATATCGGAGCTCTGGAAACACCATATATTTT	CASSLYRSSGNTIYF
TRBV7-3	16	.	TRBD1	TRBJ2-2	TGTGCCAGCAGCAGTAGACAGGGATCGAACACCGGGGAGCTGTTTTTT	CASSSRQGSNTGELFF
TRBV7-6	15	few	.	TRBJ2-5	TGTGCCAGCAGCTTAGTGGTAGCCCTCCAAGAGACCCAGTACTTC	CASSLVVALQETQYF
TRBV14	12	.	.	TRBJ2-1	TGTGCCAGCAGCCCCCCCTGGAATGAGCAGTTCTTC	CASSPPWNEQFF
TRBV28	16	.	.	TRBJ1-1	TGTGCCAGCAGTCCGCTGCATCGGTCCTTCAACACTGAAGCTTTCTTT	CASSPLHRSFNTEAFF
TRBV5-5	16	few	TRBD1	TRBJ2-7	TGTGCCAGCAGCCTGAAGGGGACAGGGCTAACCTACGAGCAGTACTTC	CASSLKGTGLTYEQYF
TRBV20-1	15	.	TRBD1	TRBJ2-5	TGCAGTGCTAGAATACCGGGGACAGTCCAAGAGACCCAGTACTTC	CSARIPGTVQETQYF
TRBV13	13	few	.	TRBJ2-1	TGTGCCAGCAGCCCCCACACTGGGAATGAGCAGTTCTTC	CASSPHTGNEQFF
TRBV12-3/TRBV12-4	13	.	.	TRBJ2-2	TGTGCCAGCTGGGTTTACCGAACCGGGGAGCTGTTTTTT	CASWVYRTGELFF
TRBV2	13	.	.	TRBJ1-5	TGTGCCAGCGCGGCCGAGGCACGGGGGCCCCAGCATTTT	CASAAEARGPQHF
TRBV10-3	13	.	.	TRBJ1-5	TGTGCCATCCTACAGGGCGGGAATCAGCCCCAGCATTTT	CAILQGGNQPQHF
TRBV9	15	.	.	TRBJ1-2	TGTGCCAGCAGCGTGGGCGTGGGGACCAACTATGGCTACACCTTC	CASSVGVGTNYGYTF
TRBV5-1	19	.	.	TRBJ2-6	TGCGCCAGCAGCTTGGTTGGACCTCCTCCTAGCTCTGGGGCCAACGTCCTGACTTTC	CASSLVGPPPSSGANVLTF
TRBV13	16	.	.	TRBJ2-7	TGTGCCAGCAGCAGATCCCCGGGCCCAGTGGCCTACGAGCAGTACTTC	CASSRSPGPVAYEQYF
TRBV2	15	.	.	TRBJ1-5	TGTGCCAGAGGAGGGGGGACTCCAGGAAATCAGCCCCAGCATTTT	CARGGGTPGNQPQHF
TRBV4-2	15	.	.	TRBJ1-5	TGTGCCAGCAGCCAAGACCGAGGGGACAATCAGCCCCAGCATTTT	CASSQDRGDNQPQHF
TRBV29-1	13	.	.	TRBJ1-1	TGCAGCGTGGACGGGCCCGCCCGCACTGAAGCTTTCTTT	CSVDGPARTEAFF
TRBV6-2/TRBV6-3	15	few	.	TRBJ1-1	TGTGCCAGCAGTCCGTGGAGTTCCGCTCTTTCCCCAGCTTTCTTT	CASSPWSSALSPAFF
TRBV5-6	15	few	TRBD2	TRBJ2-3	TGTGCCAGCAGCGCAGGACTAGCGGGAACAGATACGCAGTATTTT	CASSAGLAGTDTQYF
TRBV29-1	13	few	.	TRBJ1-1	TGCAGCGCCTCTCGTTCAGGGTCCGGCATTGCTTTCTTT	CSASRSGSGIAFF
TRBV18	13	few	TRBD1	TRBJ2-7	TGTGCCAGCTCACTACAGGGGTTCTACGAGCAGTACTTC	CASSLQGFYEQYF
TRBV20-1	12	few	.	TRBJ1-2	TGCAGTGCTTCAGAGGCTAACTATGGCTACACCTTC	CSASEANYGYTF
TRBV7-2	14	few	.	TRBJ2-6	TGTGCCAGCAGCTTCCGCTCTGGGGCCAACGTCCTGACTTTC	CASSFRSGANVLTF
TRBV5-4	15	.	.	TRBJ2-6	TGTGCCAGCAGCCGGGGGACCTCTGGGGCCAACGTCCTGACTTTC	CASSRGTSGANVLTF
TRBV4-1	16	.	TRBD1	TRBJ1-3	TGCGCCAGCAGCCAGGGACAGGGGAGCTCTGGAAACACCATATATTTT	CASSQGQGSSGNTIYF
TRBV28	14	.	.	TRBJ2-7	TGTGCCAGCAGTTTCCCGACAGGTCCGGCGTGGCAGTACTTC	CASSFPTGPAWQYF
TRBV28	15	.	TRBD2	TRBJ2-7	TGTGCCAGCAGTTTTGCGGGACTAGCAGCCTACGAGCAGTACTTC	CASSFAGLAAYEQYF